Below, 20 T cell receptor beta chains from the same sample are listed, as sequenced in a study of cytomegalovirus exposure and HLA in healthy donors. PCR amplification relied on 60 Vbeta primers (plus 13 Jbeta primers). Repertoires were generated with immunoSEQ multiplex PCR, while TCRdb's copy carries only in-frame clones and drops some. The data show under 130,000 clones, 60% to 80% seen once. Sequencing input: PBMCs. Receptors originate from a man in his forties or fifties in good health and CMV-seropositive.

The genes are TRBV6-5 and TRBJ2-5, with 7 nucleotides matching TRBD1. With 5 bases clipped from V and 3 bases from J, the junction kept 3 bases outside the gene matches. The germline gives CDR1 MNHEY, CDR2 SVGAGI. The CDR3 runs to 13 residues. The CDR3 DNA reads TGTGCCAGCAGTCCCGACAGGGAAGAGACCCAGTACTTC. Translated: CASSPDREETQYF.

The chain recombines TRBV6-5 with TRBJ2-5; 11 bases are shared with TRBD2. Looked up from germline, CDR1 is MNHEY and CDR2 is SVGAGI. Trimming cost V 0 bases and J 5 bases; bases outside gene matches: 5. The CDR3 has 16 residues. Written as DNA, the CDR3 is TGTGCCAGCAGTTACTCGAGACTAGCGGGACCCGAGACCCAGTACTTC. It encodes CASSYSRLAGPETQYF.

The V and J genes are TRBV18 and TRBJ2-3; tentatively, D is TRBD2 (5 bases). Trimming removed 3 bases from V and 0 bases from J, with 19 bases in between. There are 18 residues in the CDR3. Germline V gene sequence: CDR1 KGHSH, CDR2 LQKENI. CDR3 sequence (DNA): TGTGCCAGCTCACCGGAGCTTTTGAGGGCGTCTAGCACAGATACGCAGTATTTT. Translated, it gives CASSPELLRASSTDTQYF.

The rearrangement joins TRBV28 to TRBJ2-7; 11 positions agree with TRBD2. The CDR3 is made up of 15 amino acids. CDR1 is MDHEN and CDR2 is SYDVKM in the germline V gene. The V gene end was trimmed by 6 bases and the J gene end by 5 bases; junction bases not matched to a gene: 9. This chain's CDR3 is CASRTLAGVRHEQYF. The CDR3 nucleotides read TGTGCCAGCAGAACACTAGCGGGAGTTCGGCACGAGCAGTACTTC.

This clone was recorded a few times. The rearrangement links TRBV2 to TRBJ1-3, with TRBD1 as a possible D gene (6 bases). The CDR3 loop spans 15 amino acids. V was shortened by 8 bases and J by 0 bases, with 14 bases between the two germline ends. The germline CDR1 and CDR2 sequences are SNHLY and FYNNEI. CDR3 in DNA: TGTGCCAGCCGGAGGACAGAACTCTCTGGAAACACCATATATTTT. Translated, it gives CASRRTELSGNTIYF.

A few counts support this clone. This chain joins TRBV19 and TRBJ1-5; 8 bases are shared with TRBD1. Germline lookup yields CDR1 LNHDA and CDR2 SQIVND (reference sequence). This CDR3 has 16 amino acids. V was clipped by 2 bases and J by 0 bases; unmatched bases: 3. The DNA for the CDR3 is TGTGCCAGTAGTATATACGGACAGGGTAGCAATCAGCCCCAGCATTTT. Protein product: CASSIYGQGSNQPQHF.

This clone was picked up a small number of times. The chain links TRBV9 to TRBJ1-3; D uncertain. Deletions cut 5 bases from V and 0 bases from J, with 9 bases between. CDR3 length: 14 residues. CDR1 is SGDLS, CDR2 YYNGEE, per germline. DNA of the CDR3: TGTGCCAGCAGTTTCTTAGTCTCTGGAAACACCATATATTTT. Amino acid sequence: CASSFLVSGNTIYF.

The V gene is TRBV7-3, the J gene TRBJ2-1; 15 nucleotides agree with TRBD2. V was clipped by 4 bases and J by 7 bases; unmatched bases: 14. Germline CDR1 reads SGHTA; CDR2 reads FQGTGA. The length of the CDR3 is 19 residues. In DNA, the CDR3 is TGTGCCAGCAGCTCCTACGGGACTAGCGGGAGGACCGGTTTAAATGAGCAGTTCTTC. Amino acids: CASSSYGTSGRTGLNEQFF.

The chain employs TRBV5-1 and TRBJ2-7; no definite D call. Trimming shortened V by 0 bases and J by 3 bases, and 13 bases separated the two germline ends. In germline, CDR1 is SGHRS, CDR2 YFSETQ. This CDR3 has 15 residues. CDR3 sequence (DNA): TGCGCCAGCAGCTTGGTGGGCAGTTTGGTCTACGAGCAGTACTTC. Translated, it gives CASSLVGSLVYEQYF.

The chain couples TRBV11-1 to TRBJ2-7, with a weak D call TRBD2 (5 bases). The V gene lost 4 bases and the J gene lost 4 bases, with 5 bases spanning the gap. The CDR3 is 11 amino acids. Germline assignment: CDR1 SGHAT and CDR2 FQDESV (reference sequence). The CDR3 sequence: CASSSGYEQYF. Here the CDR3 DNA reads TGTGCCAGCAGCTCGGGGTACGAGCAGTACTTC. The entire variable domain, with the rest obtained from reference TRBV11-1 and TRBJ2-7, is as follows: EAEVAQSPRYKITEKSQAVAFWCDPISGHATLYWYRQILGQGPELLVQFQDESVVDDSQLPKDRFSAERLKGVDSTLKIQPAELGDSAMYLCASSSGYEQYFGPGTRLTVT.

The V and J genes are TRBV19 and TRBJ2-7, with 8 bases lining up with TRBD1. The CDR3 extends over 15 amino acids. CDR1 and CDR2 from the germline V gene are LNHDA and SQIVND (reference sequence). V was pared by 3 bases and J by 4 bases, with 8 bases of the junction left unmatched. The CDR3: CASSMKTGQVYEQYF. The CDR3 DNA is TGTGCCAGTAGTATGAAAACGGGACAGGTGTACGAGCAGTACTTC.

This chain uses TRBV4-2 with TRBJ2-1; TRBD2 agrees at 10 bases. The CDR3 consists of 15 residues. Germline V gene sequence: CDR1 LGHNA, CDR2 YNFKEQ. J was trimmed by 10 bases and V by 0 bases; bases with no gene match: 6. This CDR3 is CASSQDPLAGEEQFF. The CDR3 DNA sequence: TGTGCCAGCAGCCAAGATCCCCTAGCGGGAGAAGAGCAGTTCTTC.

This chain joins TRBV4-3 and TRBJ2-3; D gene ambiguous. CDR3 length: 14 amino acids. Germline V gives CDR1 LGHNA, CDR2 YSLEER. V was shortened by 0 bases and J by 6 bases, with 10 bases between the two germline ends. The CDR3 DNA sequence: TGCGCCAGCAGCCAAGATGTTGCAGTTGATACGCAGTATTTT. Translated, it gives CASSQDVAVDTQYF.

The chain joins TRBV29-1 to TRBJ2-7, with 8 bases lining up with TRBD2. J was trimmed by 4 bases and V by 6 bases; bases with no gene match: 8. The CDR3 runs 13 residues. The germline V gene has CDR1 SQVTM and CDR2 ANQGSEA. The CDR3 is CSVGGLGVYEQYF. The CDR3 nucleotides are TGCAGCGTGGGGGGACTAGGAGTTTACGAGCAGTACTTC.

The chain carries TRBV28 and TRBJ2-3; TRBD2 is a possible D gene (7 bases). CDR1 is MDHEN, CDR2 SYDVKM, per germline. V was shortened by 6 bases and J by 4 bases, with 17 bases between the two germline ends. CDR3 size: 15 residues. The DNA for the CDR3 is TGTGCCAGCAGCCCCGGAGGGGGGGGCCCAGATACGCAGTATTTT. It specifies CASSPGGGGPDTQYF. Using reference TRBV28 and TRBJ2-3 for the parts outside the CDR3, the full variable domain is DVKVTQSSRYLVKRTGEKVFLECVQDMDHENMFWYRQDPGLGLRLIYFSYDVKMKEKGDIPEGYSVSREKKERFSLILESASTNQTSMYLCASSPGGGGPDTQYFGPGTRLTVL.

The CDR3 loop is CSVGGPTDRDYNEKLFF. The CDR3 DNA reads as TGCAGCGTTGGCGGCCCGACGGACAGGGACTATAATGAAAAACTGTTTTTT. The chain has TRBV29-1 and TRBJ1-4, with 8 positions matching TRBD1. J gave up 4 bases and V 4 bases, and 14 bases lay outside the gene matches. CDR1 SQVTM and CDR2 ANQGSEA come from the germline V gene. The CDR3 totals 17 residues.

The chain employs TRBV5-1 and TRBJ1-1; 7 bases agree with TRBD1. CDR1 is SGHRS and CDR2 is YFSETQ in the germline V gene. V lost 6 bases and J lost 2; bases outside the gene matches: 7. The CDR3 extends over 14 amino acids. The CDR3 region has the DNA TGCGCCAGCAAAACCGGGACAGCCAACACTGAAGCTTTCTTT. It specifies CASKTGTANTEAFF.

The chain is built from TRBV9 and TRBJ2-5, with 9 bases aligning to TRBD1. After removal of 3 bases from V and 1 base from J, the junction contained 7 bases not matched to a gene. Germline CDR1 is SGDLS and CDR2 is YYNGEE. The CDR3 loop spans 16 amino acids. CDR3 nucleotide sequence: TGTGCCAGCAGCGCAACGACAGGGGGGGGCCAAGAGACCCAGTACTTC. Protein: CASSATTGGGQETQYF. The full variable domain, with the rest looked up from reference TRBV9 and TRBJ2-5, is DSGVTQTPKHLITATGQRVTLRCSPRSGDLSVYWYQQSLDQGLQFLIQYYNGEERAKGNILERFSAQQFPDLHSELNLSSLELGDSALYFCASSATTGGGQETQYFGPGTRLLVL.

This clone was counted once. The chain couples TRBV5-8 to TRBJ1-1; 8 bases are a match to TRBD1. CDR1 SGHTS and CDR2 YDEGEE come from the germline V gene. Trimming took 2 bases from V and 5 from J; bases not matched to a gene: 11. The CDR3 consists of 16 residues. CDR3 region: CASSFVRTGTGTEAFF. Written as DNA, the CDR3 is TGTGCCAGCAGCTTCGTTCGGACAGGGACGGGAACTGAAGCTTTCTTT.

Only a few counts were recorded for this clone. This chain connects TRBV5-6 to TRBJ2-2, with 9 bases identical to TRBD2. The trim removed 2 bases at V and 0 bases at J, leaving 8 bases unmatched. The CDR3 loop spans 18 amino acids. CDR1 and CDR2 (germline): SGHDT, YYEEEE. CDR3 amino acids: CASSFETSGYTNTGELFF. Written as DNA, the CDR3 is TGTGCCAGCAGCTTTGAGACTAGCGGTTACACGAACACCGGGGAGCTGTTTTTT.